Listed below are T cell receptor beta chains from one sample, sequenced in a study of STAT5B mutations in CD4+ large granular lymphocyte leukemia. Profiled with immunoSEQ multiplex PCR; TCRdb holds only in-frame clones, not every one. Of about 40,000 clones listed, about four fifths are singletons. Sequenced input: CD4+ T cells from blood buffy coats. These receptors were taken from a human donor in good health. Both conserved end residues are part of each CDR3. A D gene is named only where the DNA matches it firmly. Rows give clone size only sometimes, using once, few, many, or a class for an expanded clone.

J,size,D,V,CDR3,DNA
TRBJ1-1,-,-,TRBV9,CASSVPRGGEAFF,TGTGCCAGCAGCGTACCGCGTGGGGGTGAAGCTTTCTTT
TRBJ1-2,once,-,TRBV5-6,CASIRGAGRYGYTF,TGTGCCAGCATCCGGGGGGCAGGGCGCTATGGCTACACCTTC
TRBJ1-1,-,-,TRBV7-2,CASSLVGGGHRNTEAFF,TGTGCCAGCAGCTTAGTGGGGGGGGGTCACAGGAACACTGAAGCTTTCTTT
TRBJ1-2,few,TRBD1,TRBV7-9,CASTQGAHGYTF,TGTGCCAGCACTCAGGGGGCGCATGGCTACACCTTC
TRBJ2-3,-,-,TRBV6-1,CASTLGSSGTDTQYF,TGTGCCAGCACCTTAGGGAGTTCGGGCACAGATACGCAGTATTTT
TRBJ2-3,-,-,TRBV6-1,CALTASSTDTQYF,TGTGCCCTTACAGCGAGTAGCACAGATACGCAGTATTTT
TRBJ2-1,-,-,TRBV14,CASSHGRSTVQFF,TGTGCCAGCAGCCACGGTCGGAGTACAGTGCAGTTCTTC
TRBJ2-1,-,TRBD2,TRBV30,CASASGRRLFERYNEQFF,TGTGCCTCGGCTAGCGGGAGGAGGCTATTTGAACGCTACAATGAGCAGTTCTTC
TRBJ1-6,-,-,TRBV9,CASSVGRDNSPLHF,TGTGCCAGCAGCGTAGGCAGAGATAATTCACCCCTCCACTTT
TRBJ2-3,-,TRBD2,TRBV7-2,CASSPPAPSSSGNADTQYF,TGTGCCAGCAGCCCCCCGGCCCCATCTTCTAGCGGGAACGCAGATACGCAGTATTTT
TRBJ1-2,-,-,TRBV6-6,CASSYSGAGDYGYTF,TGTGCCAGCAGTTACTCTGGGGCAGGGGACTATGGCTACACCTTC
TRBJ1-1,once,-,TRBV19,CASSIGELGEAFF,TGTGCCAGTAGTATAGGGGAGTTGGGTGAAGCTTTCTTT
TRBJ2-1,-,-,TRBV4-1,CASSQAHGDYNEQFF,TGCGCCAGCAGCCAGGCTCATGGGGACTACAATGAGCAGTTCTTC
TRBJ2-7,-,TRBD1,TRBV9,CASSGTGEGQYF,TGTGCCAGCAGCGGGACAGGGGAAGGGCAGTACTTC
TRBJ1-1,-,-,TRBV6-5,CASTGRKNTEAFF,TGTGCCAGCACCGGACGGAAGAACACTGAAGCTTTCTTT
TRBJ2-2,-,TRBD1,TRBV19,CASTTRTGGTGELFF,TGTGCCAGTACCACCCGGACAGGGGGGACCGGGGAGCTGTTTTTT
TRBJ1-5,-,-,TRBV4-1,CASSPTRDPNQPQHF,TGCGCCAGCAGCCCGACCCGAGATCCCAATCAGCCCCAGCATTTT